Sequencing of this TCR beta chain was carried out in a study of vaccination and CD4 T cells after COVID-19. Sequencing of DNA taken from cultured CD4+ T cells relied on the Oncomine TCR Beta short-read assay. TCRdb used MiXCR to reprocess the PCR reads, holding one entry per CDR3 protein. The repertoire holds tens of thousands of distinct CDR3 sequences, with over 25% as singletons. This clonotype was recorded once. The target antigen is unknown. The V end was cut by 7 bases, the J end by 2 bases, with 6 bases between. The CDR3 runs to 13 residues. From germline, CDR1 is LNHDA and CDR2 SQIVND (reference sequence). Time point given: late sampling 161 to 241 days after vaccination in three convalescent patients. Treatment noted: roughly nine-day PBMC culture with coronavirus spike peptide pools or control peptides (ViraFEST assay).

This chain connects TRBV19 to TRBJ2-6; D not resolved. The sample in question was CD4+ T cells from blood, cultured in vitro, obtained about 7 months after SARS-CoV-2 vaccination. This receptor was taken from a human donor who had recovered from COVID-19. In DNA, the CDR3 is TGTGCCAGTACCCAGACTGGGGCCAACGTCCTGACTTTC. As protein: CASTQTGANVLTF.